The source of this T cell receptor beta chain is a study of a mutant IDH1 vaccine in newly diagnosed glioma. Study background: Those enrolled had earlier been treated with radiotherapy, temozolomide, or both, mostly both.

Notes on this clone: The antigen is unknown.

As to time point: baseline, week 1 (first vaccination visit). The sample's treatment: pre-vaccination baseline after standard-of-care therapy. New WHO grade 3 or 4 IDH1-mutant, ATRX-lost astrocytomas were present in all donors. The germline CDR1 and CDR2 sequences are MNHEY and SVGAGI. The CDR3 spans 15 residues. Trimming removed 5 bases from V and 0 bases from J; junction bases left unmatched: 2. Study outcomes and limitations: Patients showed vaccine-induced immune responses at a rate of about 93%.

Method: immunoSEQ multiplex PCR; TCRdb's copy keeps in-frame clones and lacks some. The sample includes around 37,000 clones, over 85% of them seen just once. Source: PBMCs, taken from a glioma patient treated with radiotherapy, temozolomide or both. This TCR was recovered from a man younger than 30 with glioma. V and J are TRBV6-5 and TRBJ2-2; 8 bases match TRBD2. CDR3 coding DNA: TGTGCCAGCAGTATAGCGGGGACGAACACCGGGGAGCTGTTTTTT. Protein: CASSIAGTNTGELFF.